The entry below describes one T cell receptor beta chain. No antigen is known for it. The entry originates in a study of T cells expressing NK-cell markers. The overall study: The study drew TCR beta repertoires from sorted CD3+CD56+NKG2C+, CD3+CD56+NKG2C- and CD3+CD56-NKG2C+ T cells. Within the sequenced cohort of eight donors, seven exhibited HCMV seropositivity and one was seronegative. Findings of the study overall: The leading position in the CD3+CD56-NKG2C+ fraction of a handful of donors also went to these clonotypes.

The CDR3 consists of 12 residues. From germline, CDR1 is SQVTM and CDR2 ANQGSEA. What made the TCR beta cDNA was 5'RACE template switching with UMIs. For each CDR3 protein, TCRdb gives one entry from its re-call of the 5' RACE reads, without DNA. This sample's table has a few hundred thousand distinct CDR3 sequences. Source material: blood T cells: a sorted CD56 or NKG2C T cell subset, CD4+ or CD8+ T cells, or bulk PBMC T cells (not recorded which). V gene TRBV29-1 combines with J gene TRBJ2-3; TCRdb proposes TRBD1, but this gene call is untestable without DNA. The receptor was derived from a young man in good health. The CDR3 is CSGLGQPDTQYF.